The clone carrying this T cell receptor beta chain showed up just a few times. The antigen remains unidentified. The V end was cut by 4 bases, the J end by 6 bases, with 13 bases between. Germline V gene sequence: CDR1 SGHAT, CDR2 FQDESV (reference sequence). This CDR3 is 13 amino acids long. This sample is drawn from a study of CD8 T cells in ankylosing spondylitis. Using its own MiXCR run on the 5' RACE reads, TCRdb lists one record per CDR3 protein. The repertoire has under 150,000 distinct CDR3 sequences, 17% of them found once; the top ten carry roughly 30%. Findings and caveats of the study: One TCR beta motif, made up of roughly 8 highly homologous variants, appeared characteristic of ankylosing spondylitis blood. The disease-linked clones had a CD8+ phenotype and low blood frequencies. Certain motif variants had earlier been reported in reactive arthritis synovial fluid and blood.

The specimen sequenced was blood, either unsorted or a sorted T cell fraction (not recorded which). This clonotype was sampled from a male donor with ankylosing spondylitis. The chain carries TRBV11-1 and TRBJ2-7, with D unclear. The DNA for the CDR3 is TGTGCCAGCAGCTCCGGACCCCTTGGCGAGCAGTACTTC. It encodes CASSSGPLGEQYF.